Presented here are 18 T cell receptor beta chains from one specimen sequenced in a study of T cells after yellow fever vaccination. TCRdb redid the calling of the 5' RACE reads with MiXCR, one entry per CDR3 protein. The table records about 160,000 distinct CDR3 sequences, about 7% of them present only once. The sequenced sample was CD4+ T cells sorted from PBMCs, obtained 5 to 6 days after the first yellow fever vaccination. These receptors all stem from a man aged 18 to 35 who received the YFV17D yellow fever vaccine.

This clonotype was seen only a few times. The chain recombines TRBV11-2 with TRBJ2-4; 9 bases align to TRBD2. Trimming removed 1 base from V and 7 bases from J; junction bases left unmatched: 8. Germline V gene lookup returns CDR1 SGHAT and CDR2 FQNNGV. CDR3 length: 16 amino acids. The CDR3 bases are TGTGCCAGCAGCTTAGTTGCGGGGGGGCCCACCAACATTCAGTACTTC. It encodes CASSLVAGGPTNIQYF.

This clonotype was recorded many times. The CDR3 sequence: CASKGGAFSYEQYF. DNA of the CDR3: TGTGCCAGCAAGGGGGGGGCCTTCTCCTACGAGCAGTACTTC. The chain uses TRBV19 and TRBJ2-7, with D perhaps matching TRBD2 (7 bases). With 9 bases removed from V and 0 bases from J, the gap between germline ends came to 15 bases. This CDR3 comprises 14 residues. Per the germline V gene, CDR1 is LNHDA and CDR2 is SQIVND (reference sequence).

This clonotype was detected only a few times. The chain recombines TRBV20-1 with TRBJ2-7; 9 nucleotides line up with TRBD1. The CDR3 contains 15 residues. In germline, CDR1 is DFQATT, CDR2 SNEGSKA (reference sequence). V gave up 4 bases and J gave up 3 bases; unmatched junction bases: 10. CDR3 residues: CSAKKIWTGVYEQYF. CDR3 in DNA: TGCAGTGCTAAGAAGATTTGGACAGGGGTCTACGAGCAGTACTTC.

The chain uses TRBV7-6 and TRBJ2-5, with 8 bases aligning to TRBD2. This CDR3 is built from 15 residues. The V gene's germline CDR1 is SGHVS and CDR2 FNYEAQ. J lost 5 bases, V lost 3 bases, and 8 bases had no gene match. In DNA form, the CDR3 reads TGTGCCAGCAGCTTCACCGGGGGGGCCGGGGAGACCCAGTACTTC. It codes for CASSFTGGAGETQYF.

At least ten counts were recorded for this clonotype. The J gene is TRBJ2-3, the V gene TRBV20-1, with a weak D call TRBD2 (6 bases). Germline V gene data show CDR1 as DFQATT and CDR2 as SNEGSKA (reference sequence). The ends were cut back, 6 bases at V and 1 base at J, with 11 bases in the middle. The CDR3 is 13 residues long. CDR3 DNA: TGCAGTGCCAAGGGACTTGGCACAGATACGCAGTATTTT. Encoded protein: CSAKGLGTDTQYF.

The sample holds many counts of this clonotype. The CDR3 bases are TGCGCCAGCAGCTTGGACAGACCCACCGGGGAGCTGTTTTTT. Its translation: CASSLDRPTGELFF. The V and J genes are TRBV5-1 and TRBJ2-2, with unresolved D. Trimming pared 0 bases from V and 4 bases from J, leaving 7 bases between. Germline V gene sequence: CDR1 SGHRS, CDR2 YFSETQ. This CDR3 spans 14 amino acids.

This rearrangement joins TRBV2 to TRBJ2-7; 9 bases agree with TRBD1. CDR3 length: 13 residues. V lost 4 bases, J lost 7 bases, and 5 bases stayed unmatched. Per germline, CDR1 SNHLY and CDR2 FYNNEI. CDR3 nucleotides: TGTGCCAGCAGTGCTCAAGGGACAGGGGAGCAGTACGTC. Its protein product is CASSAQGTGEQYV.

The chain joins TRBV12-3 or TRBV12-4 to TRBJ2-1, with 8 positions matching TRBD2. J lost 6 bases, V lost 3 bases, and 7 bases had no gene match. CDR3 length: 15 amino acids. The CDR3 sequence is CASSFSGTSVNEQFF. The DNA of the CDR3 is TGTGCCAGCAGTTTCTCCGGGACTAGTGTCAATGAGCAGTTCTTC.

This clonotype was counted only a few times. The chain recombines TRBV20-1 with TRBJ1-4, with no clear D. This CDR3 comprises 13 residues. With 3 bases removed from V and 0 bases from J, the gap between germline ends came to 5 bases. Per germline, CDR1 DFQATT and CDR2 SNEGSKA (reference sequence). CDR3 loop: CSASPSTNEKLFF. CDR3 nucleotides: TGCAGTGCTAGTCCCTCAACTAATGAAAAACTGTTTTTT.

This clonotype was detected many times. The gene calls are TRBV20-1 and TRBJ2-7; 9 nucleotides align to TRBD2. V lost 3 bases to trimming and J lost 2 bases; unmatched junction nucleotides: 5. The germline V gene encodes CDR1 DFQATT and CDR2 SNEGSKA (reference sequence). This CDR3 spans 14 amino acids. CDR3: CSASTSGRAYEQYF. CDR3 bases: TGCAGTGCTAGTACTAGCGGGCGAGCCTACGAGCAGTACTTC.

The rearrangement links TRBV5-6 to TRBJ2-3; 8 bases line up with TRBD2. Germline-derived CDR1 and CDR2 are SGHDT and YYEEEE. V dropped 0 bases and J dropped 5; count of bases not matched to a gene: 8. The CDR3 has 16 amino acids. The DNA for the CDR3 is TGTGCCAGCAGCTTGGAACGGTGGGCGGGGGGAGATACGCAGTATTTT. This translates into CASSLERWAGGDTQYF.

At least ten counts were recorded for this clonotype. This rearrangement joins TRBV7-2 to TRBJ1-3; D remains unclear. V was shortened by 3 bases and J by 4 bases, with 7 bases between the two germline ends. There are 13 residues in the CDR3. The germline CDR1 and CDR2 sequences are SGHTA and FQGNSA. The CDR3 DNA is TGTGCCAGCAGCTTTCTAGGGGGAAACACCATATATTTT. Translated, it gives CASSFLGGNTIYF. The entire variable domain, with the rest obtained from reference TRBV7-2 and TRBJ1-3, is as follows: GAGVSQSPSNKVTEKGKDVELRCDPISGHTALYWYRQSLGQGLEFLIYFQGNSAPDKSGLPSDRFSAERTGGSVSTLTIQRTQQEDSAVYLCASSFLGGNTIYFGEGSWLTVV.

This clonotype was found many times. The rearrangement links TRBV7-9 to TRBJ2-1; 9 bases fit TRBD1. Germline V CDR1 and CDR2: SEHNR, FQNEAQ (reference sequence). Losses at the gene ends were 3 bases for V and 1 base for J; bases not matched to a gene: 1. There are 15 residues in the CDR3. The CDR3 here is CASSFGQGSYNEQFF. Here the CDR3 DNA reads TGTGCCAGCAGCTTCGGACAGGGGTCCTACAATGAGCAGTTCTTC.

In this sample, this clonotype turned up a few times. CDR3 sequence: CASSIVSGAGELFF. The CDR3 DNA reads TGTGCCAGTAGTATAGTGTCGGGCGCCGGGGAGCTGTTTTTT. The chain couples TRBV19 to TRBJ2-2; D not resolved. Trimming shortened V by 1 base and J by 6 bases, and 9 bases separated the two germline ends. Germline loops: CDR1 LNHDA, CDR2 SQIVND (reference sequence). There are 14 residues in the CDR3. Filled out from reference TRBV19 and TRBJ2-2, the complete variable domain reads DGGITQSPKYLFRKEGQNVTLSCEQNLNHDAMYWYRQDPGQGLRLIYYSQIVNDFQKGDIAEGYSVSREKKESFPLTVTSAQKNPTAFYLCASSIVSGAGELFFGEGSRLTVL.

CDR3 DNA sequence: TGTGCCAGCAGCTTGGGAGCGGCTAGCACAGATACGCAGTATTTT. Translation: CASSLGAASTDTQYF. The chain employs TRBV5-4 and TRBJ2-3, with D possibly being TRBD2 (5 bases). Germline loops: CDR1 SGHNT, CDR2 YYREEE (reference sequence). Deletions cut 0 bases from V and 0 bases from J, with 8 bases between. The CDR3 extends over 15 amino acids.

This clonotype was seen many times. The V gene is TRBV5-1, the J gene TRBJ2-7, with TRBD2 identical over 11 bases. CDR1 SGHRS and CDR2 YFSETQ come from the germline V gene. This CDR3 is built from 15 residues. V shed 4 bases, J shed 3 bases, and the junction held 6 bases outside the gene matches. The CDR3 sequence: CASSDRLAGSYEQYF. The CDR3 DNA reads as TGCGCCAGCAGCGATCGACTAGCGGGGAGCTACGAGCAGTACTTC.

The rearrangement joins TRBV28 to TRBJ2-1; D uncertain. The CDR3 covers 14 residues. In germline, CDR1 is MDHEN, CDR2 SYDVKM. The V gene lost 5 bases and the J gene lost 7 bases, with 15 bases spanning the gap. CDR3 region: CASSLPPSINEQFF. CDR3 bases: TGTGCCAGCAGTCTCCCCCCTTCGATAAATGAGCAGTTCTTC.

V is TRBV4-3 and J is TRBJ2-1, with TRBD1 matching over 7 bases. The V gene end was trimmed by 1 base and the J gene end by 3 bases; junction bases not matched to a gene: 12. The V gene's germline CDR1 is LGHNA and CDR2 YSLEER. The CDR3 loop spans 18 amino acids. The CDR3 DNA sequence: TGCGCCAGCAGCCAAGTAACCCATGACAGGGCCTACTACAATGAGCAGTTCTTC. Its protein product is CASSQVTHDRAYYNEQFF.